This TCR beta chain was profiled in a study of blood T cell repertoires in COVID-19. About the research overall: Material from acute and convalescent COVID-19 was sourced from the United States, Italy and Spain.

TCRdb keeps only in-frame clones here, not all; method: immunoSEQ multiplex PCR. This sample has over 200,000 clones; approximately 90% occur once, and the top ten carry under 0.9%. Germline assignment: CDR1 LNHNV and CDR2 YYDKDF (reference sequence). The V end lost 4 bases, the J end lost 2 bases, and 15 bases lay between the germline ends. This CDR3 is 15 amino acids long. Sequencing input: peripheral blood. The chain links TRBV15 to TRBJ2-7; weak D call: TRBD2 (6 bases). This TCR was sampled from a man aged 40-49 years with acute or convalescent COVID-19. CDR3 nucleotides: TGTGCCACCAGCAACGGCCGTAGCGGTCCCTACGAGCAGTACTTC. It is translated as CATSNGRSGPYEQYF.